This T cell receptor (beta chain) came from a study of early stage breast cancer tumors. Study-wide context: Each sample averaged roughly 9.6-fold read coverage. Regarding the study as a whole: Most shared enriched TCRB sequences were commonly generated ones. Compared with adjacent normal breast tissue, tumors showed roughly 2.5-fold greater T cell density and higher clonality. In about 85% of the 16 patients, blood comparison separated tumor from normal breast.

The germline V gene has CDR1 SGHNT and CDR2 YYREEE (reference sequence). Trimming removed 0 bases from V and 0 bases from J, with 4 bases in between. CDR3 length: 14 residues. Worth noting for this clone: The antigen is undetermined.

Measured with immunoSEQ multiplex PCR; TCRdb has only the in-frame clones, and not every one. This table has over 25,000 clones, approximately 75% appearing once. The receptor's source is a person aged 45 to 59 with breast cancer. V is TRBV5-4 and J is TRBJ1-5; no firm D call. Sequenced: blood. The CDR3 protein is CASSLVGSNQPQHF. The CDR3 bases are TGTGCCAGCAGCTTGGTCGGTAGCAATCAGCCCCAGCATTTT. The whole variable domain, remainder taken from reference TRBV5-4 and TRBJ1-5, is ETGVTQSPTHLIKTRGQQVTLRCSSQSGHNTVSWYQQALGQGPQFIFQYYREEENGRGNFPPRFSGLQFPNYSSELNVNALELDDSALYLCASSLVGSNQPQHFGDGTRLSIL.